Each of the 10 T cell receptor beta chains below was sequenced from the same sample in a study of cytomegalovirus exposure and HLA in healthy donors. This PCR relied on a set of 60 Vbeta primers and 13 Jbeta primers. Some clones are missing from TCRdb's copy, which holds only in-frame ones; the method was immunoSEQ multiplex PCR. Of some 270,000 clones in the sample, 80% were seen once. The sequenced material came from PBMCs. Source of these receptors: a girl aged 2 to 9 in good health and CMV-seronegative.

V is TRBV10-3 and J is TRBJ2-5, with D tentatively TRBD1 (8 bases). The last part of the DNA fits TRBJ2-7 better; the J call may be wrong. The germline V gene encodes CDR1 ENHRY and CDR2 SYGVKD. The CDR3 length is 13 residues. The CDR3 reads CAISAQGGYEQYF. The CDR3 bases are TGTGCCATCAGCGCACAGGGGGGGTACGAGCAGTACTTC.

The V gene is TRBV28, the J gene TRBJ2-1; 12 bases map to TRBD2. The CDR3 is made up of 16 amino acids. Trimming cost V 6 bases and J 4 bases; bases outside gene matches: 7. The V gene's germline CDR1 is MDHEN and CDR2 SYDVKM. The CDR3: CASSDPGLAGYNEQFF. The CDR3 bases are TGTGCCAGCAGCGATCCGGGACTAGCGGGTTACAATGAGCAGTTCTTC.

This chain connects TRBV6-5 to TRBJ2-7, with 7 bases lining up with TRBD1. Germline CDR1 is MNHEY and CDR2 is SVGAGI. CDR3 length: 14 residues. The V segment lost 0 bases and the J segment 4 bases; nucleotides outside the gene matches: 3. DNA of the CDR3: TGTGCCAGCAGTTACTCGACAGGGAATTACGAGCAGTACTTC. Translating it yields CASSYSTGNYEQYF.

CDR3 region: CSVQGGGYGLYGYTF. CDR3 nucleotides: TGCAGCGTCCAGGGCGGGGGATACGGGTTATATGGCTACACCTTC. This chain uses TRBV29-1 with TRBJ1-2; D is possibly TRBD1 (5 bases). This CDR3 contains 15 residues. Germline V lookup: CDR1 SQVTM, CDR2 ANQGSEA. V was cut by 6 bases and J by 5 bases, with 22 bases left in between. Using reference TRBV29-1 and TRBJ1-2 for the parts outside the CDR3, the full variable domain is SAVISQKPSRDICQRGTSLTIQCQVDSQVTMMFWYRQQPGQSLTLIATANQGSEATYESGFVIDKFPISRPNLTFSTLTVSNMSPEDSSIYLCSVQGGGYGLYGYTFGSGTRLTVV.

In this sample, this clone turned up a few times. This sequence joins TRBV11-3 and TRBJ2-7; 10 bases are shared with TRBD2. V shed 5 bases, J shed 3 bases, and the junction held 7 bases outside the gene matches. The CDR3 loop spans 15 amino acids. Germline V lookup: CDR1 SGHNT, CDR2 YENEEA. CDR3 coding DNA: TGTGCCAGCAGCGAGCGGGAGGGGAAAAGCTACGAGCAGTACTTC. Protein: CASSEREGKSYEQYF. The entire variable domain, with the rest obtained from reference TRBV11-3 and TRBJ2-7, is as follows: EAGVVQSPRYKIIEKKQPVAFWCNPISGHNTLYWYLQNLGQGPELLIRYENEEAVDDSQLPKDRFSAERLKGVDSTLKIQPAELGDSAVYLCASSEREGKSYEQYFGPGTRLTVT.

The chain employs TRBV5-1 and TRBJ2-7; 8 bases line up with TRBD2. The ends lost 3 bases at V and 7 bases at J; junction bases unmatched: 6. This CDR3 comprises 13 residues. Per the germline V gene, CDR1 is SGHRS and CDR2 is YFSETQ. The CDR3 spells CASSSGTRREQYF. DNA for the CDR3: TGCGCCAGCAGCTCGGGGACTAGGAGGGAGCAGTACTTC.

The chain couples TRBV5-6 to TRBJ2-6, with D possibly TRBD2 on 5 matching bases. The CDR3 sequence is 15 residues long. Germline V gene data show CDR1 as SGHDT and CDR2 as YYEEEE. Trimming removed 2 bases from V and 2 bases from J, with 8 bases in between. The CDR3 loop reads CASSFWGAGANVLTF. The CDR3 nucleotides read TGTGCCAGCAGCTTTTGGGGAGCTGGGGCCAACGTCCTGACTTTC.

The rearrangement uses TRBV6-5 and TRBJ2-1; D may be TRBD1 (5 bases). Trimming shortened V by 7 bases and J by 6 bases, and 19 bases separated the two germline ends. The CDR3 totals 15 residues. Germline assignment: CDR1 MNHEY and CDR2 SVGAGI. The CDR3 here is CASKSRVGASNEQFF. The CDR3 bases are TGTGCCAGCAAGTCGCGCGTAGGGGCCAGCAATGAGCAGTTCTTC.

The V gene is TRBV5-6, the J gene TRBJ2-5, with 11 nucleotides matching TRBD2. With the DNA end fitting TRBJ2-7 better, the J assignment may be wrong. Per germline, CDR1 SGHDT and CDR2 YYEEEE. The CDR3 has 15 amino acids. CDR3 loop: CASRTSGGPDYEQYF. In nucleotides, the CDR3 is TGTGCCAGCAGAACTAGCGGGGGCCCGGATTACGAGCAGTACTTC.

The chain uses TRBV5-1 and TRBJ2-2; D gene unclear. V was shortened by 4 bases and J by 0 bases, with 10 bases between the two germline ends. The germline CDR1 and CDR2 sequences are SGHRS and YFSETQ. The CDR3 has 15 amino acids. The CDR3 region is CASSPRGPNTGELFF. Here the CDR3 DNA reads TGCGCCAGCAGCCCTCGTGGCCCGAACACCGGGGAGCTGTTTTTT. The full variable domain, with the rest looked up from reference TRBV5-1 and TRBJ2-2, is KAGVTQTPRYLIKTRGQQVTLSCSPISGHRSVSWYQQTPGQGLQFLFEYFSETQRNKGNFPGRFSGRQFSNSRSEMNVSTLELGDSALYLCASSPRGPNTGELFFGEGSRLTVL.